This T cell receptor (beta chain) was observed in a study of CD8+CD57+ T cells in acquired aplastic anemia. Genomic DNA templated the TCR beta VDJ and CDR3 profiling. TCRdb ran MiXCR on the reads and lists one entry per CDR3 protein. The repertoire holds more than 250,000 distinct CDR3 sequences, with roughly half as singletons. The CDR3 runs to 14 residues. Germline V gene data show CDR1 as SQVTM and CDR2 as ANQGSEA. V lost 4 bases and J 0 bases, leaving 13 bases between the germline ends. This clonotype was seen once. Sequenced material: sorted CD4+, CD8+, or CD8+CD57+ T cells (not recorded which) from PBMCs. The receptor's source is a human donor with severe aplastic anemia or a healthy control (not recorded which). V and J are TRBV29-1 and TRBJ2-7, with unresolved D. For the CDR3, the DNA is TGCAGCGTTGTAGGACCAACTACCTCCTACGAGCAGTACTTC. The encoded protein is CSVVGPTTSYEQYF.